The T cell receptor (beta chain) under discussion was sequenced for a study of T cells in Graves' hyperthyroidism and ophthalmopathy. Study information: Peripheral blood collection took place at initial diagnosis, before any treatment.

Per germline, CDR1 SGDLS and CDR2 YYNGEE. The CDR3 length is 17 residues. Trimming took 3 bases from V and 2 from J; bases not matched to a gene: 11. Amplification yielded TCR beta CDR3 regions, with RNA transcripts as the source. Researchers ran a first-round RT-PCR on the TCR CDR3 using the HTBI primer set. A single record per CDR3 protein comes from TCRdb applying MiXCR to the multiplex PCR reads. The sample holds around 600,000 distinct CDR3 sequences, 15% to 17% seen once. Concerning this clonotype: What it binds is unknown.

Whole-study findings and limits: Blood also showed most of the thyroid clonotypes that were expanded above 0.001. Ophthalmopathy prediction by the model preceded onset by a median about 6.3 months.

The diagnostic basis comprised clinical symptoms, serum thyroxine and TRAb, thyroid ultrasound and orbital computed tomography. This TCR was sampled from a woman in her twenties or thirties with Graves' hyperthyroidism. The sequenced material came from blood. V usage is TRBV9 and J usage is TRBJ2-7; 10 bases are shared with TRBD1. Here the CDR3 DNA reads TGTGCCAGCAGCGCAGGGACAGGGGCTAGCATTACCTACGAGCAGTACTTC. Encoded protein: CASSAGTGASITYEQYF.